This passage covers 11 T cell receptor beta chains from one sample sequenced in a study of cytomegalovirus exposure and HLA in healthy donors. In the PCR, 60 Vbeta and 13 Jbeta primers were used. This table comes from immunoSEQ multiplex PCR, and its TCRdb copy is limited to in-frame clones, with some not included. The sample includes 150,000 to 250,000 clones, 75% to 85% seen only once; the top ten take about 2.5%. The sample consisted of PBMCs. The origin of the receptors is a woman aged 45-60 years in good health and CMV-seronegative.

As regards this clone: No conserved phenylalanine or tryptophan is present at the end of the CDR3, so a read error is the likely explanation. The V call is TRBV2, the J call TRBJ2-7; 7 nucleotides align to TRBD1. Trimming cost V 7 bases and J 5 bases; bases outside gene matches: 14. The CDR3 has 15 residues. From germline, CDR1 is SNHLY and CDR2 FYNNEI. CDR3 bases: TGTGCCAGCAAAACCGGACAGGCGAGTTTCCACGAGCAGTACCTC. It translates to CASKTGQASFHEQYL.

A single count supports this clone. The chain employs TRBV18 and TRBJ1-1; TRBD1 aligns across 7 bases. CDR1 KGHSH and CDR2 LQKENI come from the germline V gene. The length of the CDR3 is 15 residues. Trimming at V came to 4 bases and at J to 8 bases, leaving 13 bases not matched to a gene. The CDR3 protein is CASSLWDSPDREAFF. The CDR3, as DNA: TGTGCCAGCTCACTTTGGGACAGTCCGGACAGGGAAGCTTTCTTT.

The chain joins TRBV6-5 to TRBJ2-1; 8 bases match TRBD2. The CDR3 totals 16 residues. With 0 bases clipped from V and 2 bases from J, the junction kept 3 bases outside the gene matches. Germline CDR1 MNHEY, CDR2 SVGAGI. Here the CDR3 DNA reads TGTGCCAGCAGTTACTCTAGCGGGATGGCCTACAATGAGCAGTTCTTC. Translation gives CASSYSSGMAYNEQFF.

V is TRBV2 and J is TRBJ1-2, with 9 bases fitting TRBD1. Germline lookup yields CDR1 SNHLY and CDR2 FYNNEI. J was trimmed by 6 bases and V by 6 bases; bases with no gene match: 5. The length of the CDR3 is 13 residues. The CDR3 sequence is CASSTTGGDGYTF. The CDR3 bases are TGTGCCAGCAGCACCACAGGGGGCGATGGCTACACCTTC.

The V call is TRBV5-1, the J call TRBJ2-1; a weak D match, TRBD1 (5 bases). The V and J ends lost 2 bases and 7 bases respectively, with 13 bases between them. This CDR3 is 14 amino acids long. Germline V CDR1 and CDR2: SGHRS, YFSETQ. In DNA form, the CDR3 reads TGCGCCAGCAGCTTAGTGCAGGGCCAGAATGAGCAGTTCTTC. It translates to CASSLVQGQNEQFF.

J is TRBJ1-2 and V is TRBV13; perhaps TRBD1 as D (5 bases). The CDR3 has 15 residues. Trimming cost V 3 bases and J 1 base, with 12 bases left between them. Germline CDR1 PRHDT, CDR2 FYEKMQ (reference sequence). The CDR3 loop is CASSFDSLNNYGYTF. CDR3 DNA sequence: TGTGCCAGCAGCTTTGACAGTTTGAATAACTATGGCTACACCTTC.

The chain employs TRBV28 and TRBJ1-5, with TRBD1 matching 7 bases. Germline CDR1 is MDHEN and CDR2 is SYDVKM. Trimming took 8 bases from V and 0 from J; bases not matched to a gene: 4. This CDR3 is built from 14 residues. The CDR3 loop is CASGTVDSNQPQHF. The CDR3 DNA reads TGTGCCAGCGGGACAGTAGATAGCAATCAGCCCCAGCATTTT.

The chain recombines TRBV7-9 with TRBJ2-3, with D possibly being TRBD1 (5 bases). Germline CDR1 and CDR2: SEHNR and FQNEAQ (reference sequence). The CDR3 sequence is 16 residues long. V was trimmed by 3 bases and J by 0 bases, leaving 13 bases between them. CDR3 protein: CASSLANAGSTDTQYF. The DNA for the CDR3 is TGTGCCAGCAGCTTGGCTAACGCAGGGAGCACAGATACGCAGTATTTT.

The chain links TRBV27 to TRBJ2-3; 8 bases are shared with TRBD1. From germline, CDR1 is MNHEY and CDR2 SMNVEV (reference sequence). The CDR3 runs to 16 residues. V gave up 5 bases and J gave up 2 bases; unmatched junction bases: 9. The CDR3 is CASSPPGQEITDTQYF. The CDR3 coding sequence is TGTGCCAGCAGTCCCCCGGGACAGGAAATCACAGATACGCAGTATTTT.

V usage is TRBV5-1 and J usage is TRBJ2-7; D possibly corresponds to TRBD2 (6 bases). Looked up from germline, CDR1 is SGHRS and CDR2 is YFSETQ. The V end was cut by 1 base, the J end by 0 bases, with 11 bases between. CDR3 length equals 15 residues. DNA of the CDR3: TGCGCCAGCAGCTTGATGGGGGGACCCTCCTACGAGCAGTACTTC. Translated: CASSLMGGPSYEQYF.

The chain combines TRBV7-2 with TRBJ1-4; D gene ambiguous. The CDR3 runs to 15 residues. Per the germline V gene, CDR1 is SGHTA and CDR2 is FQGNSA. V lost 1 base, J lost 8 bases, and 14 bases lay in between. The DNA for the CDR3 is TGTGCCAGCAGCTTAGTAGGAGACGACGGCGAAAAACTGTTTTTT. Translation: CASSLVGDDGEKLFF.